Below are 23 T cell receptor beta chains sequenced from a single sample in a study of OX40 agonist ivuxolimab in advanced cancers. Library prep was done by the immunoSEQ multiplex PCR assay. TCRdb obtained this table from immuneACCESS and retained in-frame rearrangements with V and J assigned. These tables miss some clones; where compared with another copy, unresolved V genes account for less than half of the shortfall, and the remainder is unexplained. The sample contains roughly 70,000 clones, 75% to 90% of them found a single time. The top ten clonotypes cover roughly 2.3% of the sample. Here the sequenced sample was CD4+ or CD8+ T cells sorted from blood, taken in a trial of the OX40 agonist ivuxolimab. The receptor source for this set is an adult with an advanced solid tumor such as melanoma, head and neck, liver or kidney cancer.

This clone was seen only once. DNA of the CDR3: TGCGCCAGCAGCTCAGGGACTAGCGGGATCGAGACCCAGTACTTC. This encodes CASSSGTSGIETQYF. V usage is TRBV5-1 and J usage is TRBJ2-5; 13 nucleotides agree with TRBD2. The CDR3 extends over 15 amino acids. Trimming cost V 3 bases and J 5 bases; bases outside gene matches: 4. Germline V lookup: CDR1 SGHRS, CDR2 YFSETQ.

The chain combines TRBV2 with TRBJ2-5; possibly TRBD1 or TRBD2 for D (5 bases each). The CDR3 totals 15 residues. V was clipped by 6 bases and J by 4 bases, with 18 bases between them. CDR1 SNHLY and CDR2 FYNNEI come from the germline V gene. In nucleotides, the CDR3 is TGTGCCAGCAGGCTATTGGACTCTCAGGGAGAGACCCAGTACTTC. Translated: CASRLLDSQGETQYF. Filled out from reference TRBV2 and TRBJ2-5, the complete variable domain reads EPEVTQTPSHQVTQMGQEVILRCVPISNHLYFYWYRQILGQKVEFLVSFYNNEISEKSEIFDDQFSVERPDGSNFTLKIRSTKLEDSAMYFCASRLLDSQGETQYFGPGTRLLVL.

The chain carries TRBV27 and TRBJ2-1; D perhaps matches TRBD1 (5 bases). Germline V gene sequence: CDR1 MNHEY, CDR2 SMNVEV (reference sequence). V lost 4 bases and J lost 7, with 14 bases in between. The CDR3 has 14 amino acids. The CDR3 protein is CASSSRTRWNEQFF. For the CDR3, the DNA is TGTGCCAGCAGTTCCCGGACAAGATGGAATGAGCAGTTCTTC.

The genes are TRBV7-9 and TRBJ1-1, with 8 positions matching TRBD1. Per the germline V gene, CDR1 is SEHNR and CDR2 is FQNEAQ (reference sequence). The V segment lost 5 bases and the J segment 1 base; nucleotides outside the gene matches: 9. This CDR3 comprises 16 residues. DNA for the CDR3: TGTGCCAGCAGCCGCCTAGACAGGGGCGGGAACACTGAAGCTTTCTTT. This codes for CASSRLDRGGNTEAFF.

The J gene is TRBJ2-7, the V gene TRBV27; D is perhaps TRBD1 (6 bases). CDR1 is MNHEY and CDR2 is SMNVEV in the germline V gene (reference sequence). The ends were cut back, 3 bases at V and 3 bases at J, with 9 bases in the middle. The CDR3 runs 13 residues. DNA for the CDR3: TGTGCCAGCAGTTTTGACAGGCTCTACGAGCAGTACTTC. This sequence encodes CASSFDRLYEQYF.

This chain joins TRBV2 and TRBJ1-2, with a tentative D call TRBD1 (5 bases). Trimming removed 2 bases at V and 4 bases at J, with 8 bases between. The CDR3 has 13 amino acids. Per germline, CDR1 SNHLY and CDR2 FYNNEI. The CDR3 DNA follows: TGTGCCAGCAGTGAACGGCAGGGCTATGGCTACACCTTC. It is translated as CASSERQGYGYTF. The whole variable domain, filled in from reference TRBV2 and TRBJ1-2, reads EPEVTQTPSHQVTQMGQEVILRCVPISNHLYFYWYRQILGQKVEFLVSFYNNEISEKSEIFDDQFSVERPDGSNFTLKIRSTKLEDSAMYFCASSERQGYGYTFGSGTRLTVV.

The chain has TRBV6-4 and TRBJ2-1; TRBD2 matches 9 bases. This CDR3 comprises 16 residues. Germline CDR1 reads MRHNA; CDR2 reads SNTAGT. The J segment lost 7 bases and the V segment lost 6 bases, leaving 13 bases of the junction unmatched. DNA for the CDR3: TGTGCCAGCAGCTCCACTAGTAGCGGGAGTTGGAATGAGCAGTTCTTC. Translated, it gives CASSSTSSGSWNEQFF.

The chain joins TRBV29-1 to TRBJ1-1, with a tentative D call TRBD1 (6 bases). Per germline, CDR1 SQVTM and CDR2 ANQGSEA. This CDR3 has 13 amino acids. V gave up 6 bases and J gave up 1 base, with 12 bases separating them. DNA for the CDR3: TGCAGCGTCTCTGAGGGGGAGAACACTGAAGCTTTCTTT. Its protein product is CSVSEGENTEAFF.

This sequence joins TRBV5-1 and TRBJ2-3; the D is unclear. Germline-derived CDR1 and CDR2 are SGHRS and YFSETQ. This CDR3 region has 14 residues. V shed 4 bases and J shed 0 bases, with 9 bases lying between them. CDR3 residues: CASSTPQSTDTQYF. The DNA for the CDR3 is TGCGCCAGCAGCACTCCACAGAGCACAGATACGCAGTATTTT.

J is TRBJ1-2 and V is TRBV19; D remains unclear. Germline CDR1 LNHDA, CDR2 SQIVND (reference sequence). The CDR3 length is 15 residues. The V and J ends lost 7 bases and 0 bases respectively, with 15 bases between them. CDR3 coding DNA: TGTGCCAGTACCATGGGCAGGCAAGCTAACTATGGCTACACCTTC. Translation: CASTMGRQANYGYTF.

J is TRBJ2-1 and V is TRBV4-1, with D possibly matching TRBD2 (6 bases). Germline lookup yields CDR1 MGHRA and CDR2 YSYEKL. V lost 5 bases, J lost 2 bases, and 16 bases lay in between. CDR3 length: 16 residues. For the CDR3, the DNA is TGCGCCAGCAGCAACCAAGCGGGCTCCCCCTACAATGAGCAGTTCTTC. Translated, it gives CASSNQAGSPYNEQFF.

This clone has just a few counts. CDR3 region: CASSPETGGIQPQHF. The CDR3 DNA reads TGCGCCAGCAGCCCCGAAACAGGGGGCATTCAGCCCCAGCATTTT. The rearrangement joins TRBV5-1 to TRBJ1-5, with TRBD1 identical over 9 bases. Looked up from germline, CDR1 is SGHRS and CDR2 is YFSETQ. The CDR3 consists of 15 residues. The V and J ends lost 4 bases and 6 bases, in that order; junction bases with no gene match: 8. Variable domain in full (rest from reference TRBV5-1 and TRBJ1-5): KAGVTQTPRYLIKTRGQQVTLSCSPISGHRSVSWYQQTPGQGLQFLFEYFSETQRNKGNFPGRFSGRQFSNSRSEMNVSTLELGDSALYLCASSPETGGIQPQHFGDGTRLSIL.

V and J are TRBV5-4 and TRBJ2-2; perhaps TRBD1 as D (5 bases). V lost 2 bases to trimming and J lost 5 bases, with 16 bases between them. CDR3 length equals 16 residues. The germline CDR1 and CDR2 sequences are SGHNT and YYREEE (reference sequence). The CDR3 loop reads CASSFISRGATGELFF. Written as DNA, the CDR3 is TGTGCCAGCAGCTTTATAAGTAGGGGTGCGACCGGGGAGCTGTTTTTT.

The J gene is TRBJ2-3, the V gene TRBV4-3; 10 bases agree with TRBD2. CDR3 length: 16 amino acids. Germline loops: CDR1 LGHNA, CDR2 YSLEER. The V gene end was trimmed by 6 bases and the J gene end by 2 bases; junction bases not matched to a gene: 8. In DNA form, the CDR3 reads TGCGCCAGCAGGAGCGGGACTAGCGAGTTCACAGATACGCAGTATTTT. Its translation is CASRSGTSEFTDTQYF.

The chain links TRBV14 to TRBJ2-3, with D unclear. The V gene lost 4 bases and the J gene lost 2 bases, with 4 bases spanning the gap. The CDR3 is 12 residues long. Germline CDR1 reads SGHDN; CDR2 reads FVKESK. The CDR3 protein is CASSLITDTQYF. CDR3 sequence (DNA): TGTGCCAGCAGCCTGATCACAGATACGCAGTATTTT.

The rearrangement joins TRBV6-6 to TRBJ2-7; TRBD1 or TRBD2 may be the D gene (5 bases each). Germline assignment: CDR1 MNHNY and CDR2 SVGAGI (reference sequence). V was trimmed by 5 bases and J by 6 bases, leaving 11 bases between them. The CDR3 sequence is 12 residues long. In DNA, the CDR3 is TGTGCCAGCAGTCCCCCCGGGGCCGAGCAGTACTTC. Translating it yields CASSPPGAEQYF.

The chain has TRBV14 and TRBJ1-2; possibly TRBD1 for D (6 bases). Germline assignment: CDR1 SGHDN and CDR2 FVKESK. The CDR3 sequence is 16 residues long. V lost 4 bases, J lost 4 bases, and 19 bases lay in between. The CDR3 DNA is TGTGCCAGCAGCCCCCCGGGGACAAATAGGGTCTATGGCTACACCTTC. The encoded protein is CASSPPGTNRVYGYTF.

This chain joins TRBV7-2 and TRBJ2-1, with 7 bases that match TRBD2. Trimming removed 8 bases from V and 3 bases from J; junction bases left unmatched: 7. From germline, CDR1 is SGHTA and CDR2 FQGNSA. The CDR3 spans 14 residues. This CDR3 is CASQRDTLYNEQFF. The CDR3 nucleotides are TGTGCCAGCCAGCGGGATACCCTCTACAATGAGCAGTTCTTC.

The chain recombines TRBV10-2 with TRBJ2-1, with a tentative D call TRBD1 (5 bases). Deletions cut 6 bases from V and 7 bases from J, with 19 bases between. CDR3 length: 15 residues. Germline V CDR1 and CDR2: WSHSY, SAAADI. The CDR3 DNA is TGCGCCAGCAGAAAGGAGACAGCTATGAGGAATGAGCAGTTCTTC. This sequence encodes CASRKETAMRNEQFF.

The chain links TRBV9 to TRBJ2-5; weak D call: TRBD1 (5 bases). Germline CDR1 and CDR2: SGDLS and YYNGEE. V gave up 4 bases and J gave up 1 base, with 8 bases separating them. The CDR3 covers 13 residues. CDR3 coding DNA: TGTGCCAGCAGCCGACAGACCCAAGAGACCCAGTACTTC. Its protein product is CASSRQTQETQYF.

The genes are TRBV6-6 and TRBJ2-6, with D tentatively TRBD1 (6 bases). The CDR3 has 14 residues. Per germline, CDR1 MNHNY and CDR2 SVGAGI (reference sequence). Trimming left V 8 bases short and J 2 bases short, with 10 bases between. The CDR3 sequence is CASQGWPGANVLTF. DNA of the CDR3: TGTGCCAGCCAGGGGTGGCCTGGGGCCAACGTCCTGACTTTC.

In this sample, this clone turned up once. The chain carries TRBV7-2 and TRBJ1-2; the D gene is possibly TRBD1 (5 bases). CDR1 is SGHTA, CDR2 FQGNSA, per germline. V shed 5 bases and J shed 0 bases, with 13 bases lying between them. The CDR3 is 15 amino acids. The CDR3 loop reads CASSPRRGANYGYTF. The CDR3 nucleotides read TGTGCCAGCAGCCCTCGTCGGGGGGCTAACTATGGCTACACCTTC.

The V and J genes are TRBV27 and TRBJ2-3, with TRBD2 matching 8 bases. This CDR3 is built from 15 residues. Germline V gene lookup returns CDR1 MNHEY and CDR2 SMNVEV (reference sequence). V was pared by 3 bases and J by 3 bases, with 5 bases of the junction left unmatched. The CDR3 sequence: CASSFGGRRTDTQYF. CDR3 in DNA: TGTGCCAGCAGTTTCGGCGGGAGGAGGACAGATACGCAGTATTTT.